This paragraph reports one T cell receptor beta chain. Its antigen is still unknown. Base qualities were left out, and no much larger clone turns up one base away. TCRbeta CDR3 regions were amplified from genomic DNA using the immunoSEQ Assay, a bias-controlled multiplex PCR. The authors processed their data as follows. The number of nucleated cells in each sample was estimated by amplification of reference gene primers within the assay. Sequence reads were collapsed and filtered to measure the absolute abundance of every unique TCRbeta CDR3 rearrangement. For each sample, productive Simpson clonality was calculated as the square root of Simpson's diversity index across productive rearrangements. The source is immuneACCESS, and TCRdb retained only in-frame sequences with V and J called. Part of the clones is not carried over; for the studies checked, unresolved V genes explain less than half of this, and the remainder is unexplained. V, J and clone size reflect that table, while D and trimming were determined from the DNA. The sample table lists about 200,000 clones, almost 85% of them with a count of one. The ten top clones hold approximately 15% of the sample.

The CDR3 contains 16 residues, cysteine and phenylalanine counted. The CDR3 DNA has 48 bases and is translated from base 1. After removal of 0 bases from V and 4 bases from J, the junction retains 8 bases not matched to a gene. CDR1 SGHVT and CDR2 SQSDAQ were looked up in the germline V gene. Participants in the prospective study were aged about 18 to 100 years, lived in about two dozen United States geographic areas, and enrolled through a virtual design. In the prospective study, cohorts were assigned on the basis of participant-reported clinical history obtained from a screening survey and a study questionnaire. For ImmuneRACE Cohort 3, a participant was defined as recovered based on two consecutive negative NP/OP PCR tests, clearance by a healthcare professional, or resolution of symptoms. Mobile phlebotomists in the prospective study collected whole blood, serum and a nasopharyngeal or oropharyngeal swab from every participant. Additional blood draws and questionnaires over an approximately two-month period could optionally be provided by prospective study participants. Prospective study blood samples were shipped either frozen or at room temperature before DNA extraction.

These data come from a study of blood T cell repertoires in COVID-19 (TCRdb year 2020). At the level of the whole study: Samples from collaborators originated in the United States, Italy and Spain and spanned both the acute and convalescent phases of COVID-19. The repertoires were released in a freely available public database intended as a resource for research on the immune response to SARS-CoV-2. The dataset comprised deeply sampled blood TCRbeta repertoires from subjects exposed to, actively infected with, or recovered from COVID-19. The prospective study material was composed of cDNA or gDNA derived from T cells, B-cell-depleted T cells, or PBMCs. Where HLA class I and class II types were available, the types were taken from metadata supplied by the sample provider, not from assay-based typing. Sample metadata almost always included a de-identified subject ID, COVID-19 status, age in years and sex. The samples were drawn from two sources: the first 160 participants of the ongoing ImmuneRACE study, and 1,200 or so subjects contributed by 6 global collaborators.

Beyond this particular receptor, the publication reports: The quantity of clinical and demographic metadata differed by source and by participant and was supplied without curation.

Sequenced input: PBMCs or T cells enriched from blood (not recorded which). The chain uses TRBV7-4 and TRBJ1-2; 7 bases in between match TRBD1. The clonotype originates from a man aged 40-50 years who had recovered from COVID-19. The bases read TGTGCCAGCAGCTTAGCTGGACAGGTGGGACCCTATGGCTACACCTTC. This encodes CASSLAGQVGPYGYTF.